The T cell receptor (beta chain) described here comes from a study of blood T cell repertoires in COVID-19. There are 15 residues in the CDR3. V was clipped by 7 bases and J by 3 bases; unmatched bases: 8. In germline, CDR1 is SGHTA, CDR2 FQGNSA. Produced via immunoSEQ multiplex PCR; TCRdb's table is partial and in-frame only. Here the sample spans hundreds of thousands of clones, roughly 91% being singletons. V and J are TRBV7-2 and TRBJ2-3, with 9 bases lining up with TRBD1. This sequence was found in a woman younger than 45 who had recovered from COVID-19. The specimen was PBMCs or T cells enriched from blood (not recorded which). DNA of the CDR3: TGTGCCAGCACCCGGACAGGGGTTAGGACAGATACGCAGTATTTT. Its translation is CASTRTGVRTDTQYF.